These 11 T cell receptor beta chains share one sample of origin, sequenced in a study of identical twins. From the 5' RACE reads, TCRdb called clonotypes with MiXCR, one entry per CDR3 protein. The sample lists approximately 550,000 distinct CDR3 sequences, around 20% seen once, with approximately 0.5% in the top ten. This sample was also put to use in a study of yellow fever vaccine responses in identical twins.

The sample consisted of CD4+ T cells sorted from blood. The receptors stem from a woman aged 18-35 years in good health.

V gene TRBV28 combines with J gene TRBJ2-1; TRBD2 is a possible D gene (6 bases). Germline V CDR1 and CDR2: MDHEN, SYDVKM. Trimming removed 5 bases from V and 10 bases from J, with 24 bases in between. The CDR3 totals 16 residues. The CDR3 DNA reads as TGTGCCAGCAGTATTTTTAACAGCCTACTTGGAGGGGAGCAGTTCTTC. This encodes CASSIFNSLLGGEQFF.

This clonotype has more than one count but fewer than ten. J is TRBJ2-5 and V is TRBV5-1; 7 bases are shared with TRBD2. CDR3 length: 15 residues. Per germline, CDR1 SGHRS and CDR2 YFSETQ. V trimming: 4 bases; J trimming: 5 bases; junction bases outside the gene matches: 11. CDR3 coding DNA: TGCGCCAGCAGCGATAGCGGACTAGGGTCCGAGACCCAGTACTTC. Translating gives CASSDSGLGSETQYF. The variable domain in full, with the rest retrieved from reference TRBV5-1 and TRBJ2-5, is KAGVTQTPRYLIKTRGQQVTLSCSPISGHRSVSWYQQTPGQGLQFLFEYFSETQRNKGNFPGRFSGRQFSNSRSEMNVSTLELGDSALYLCASSDSGLGSETQYFGPGTRLLVL.

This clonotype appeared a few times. This chain's CDR3 is CASSPLGSGPYEQYF. CDR3 nucleotides: TGTGCCAGCAGTCCCCTGGGTAGCGGACCCTACGAGCAGTACTTC. The chain recombines TRBV12-3 or TRBV12-4 with TRBJ2-7; TRBD2 is a possible D gene (6 bases). V shed 5 bases and J shed 2 bases, with 16 bases lying between them. The CDR3 has 15 residues.

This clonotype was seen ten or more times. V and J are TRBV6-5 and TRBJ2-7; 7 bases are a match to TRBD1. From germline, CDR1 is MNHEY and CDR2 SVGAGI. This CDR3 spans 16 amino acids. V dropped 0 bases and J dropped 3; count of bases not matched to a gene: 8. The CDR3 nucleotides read TGTGCCAGCAGTTACTCCCCCCAGGGGGTGTTCTACGAGCAGTACTTC. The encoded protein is CASSYSPQGVFYEQYF.

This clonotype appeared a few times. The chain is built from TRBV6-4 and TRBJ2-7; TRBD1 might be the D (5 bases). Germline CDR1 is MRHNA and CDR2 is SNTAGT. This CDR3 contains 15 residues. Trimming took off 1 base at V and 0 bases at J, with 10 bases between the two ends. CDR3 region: CASSDLRQCSYEQYV. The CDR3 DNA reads TGTGCCAGCAGTGACTTGAGACAGTGCTCCTACGAGCAGTACGTC.

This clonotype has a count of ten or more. For the CDR3, the DNA is TGTGCCAGCAGCAAATCGGGGGACGGACAGGGAGGCCAGCCCCAGCATTTT. This translates into CASSKSGDGQGGQPQHF. V is TRBV21-1 and J is TRBJ1-5; TRBD1, the table's D call, was not compared with the DNA. TRBV21-1 is annotated as a pseudogene. The CDR3 contains 17 residues.

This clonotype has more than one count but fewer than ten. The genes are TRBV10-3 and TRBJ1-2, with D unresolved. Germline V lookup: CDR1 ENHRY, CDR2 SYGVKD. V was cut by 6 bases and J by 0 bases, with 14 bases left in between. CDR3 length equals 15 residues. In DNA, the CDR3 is TGTGCCATCAGCGGTATTGGCATCGCTAACTATGGCTACACCTTC. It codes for CAISGIGIANYGYTF.

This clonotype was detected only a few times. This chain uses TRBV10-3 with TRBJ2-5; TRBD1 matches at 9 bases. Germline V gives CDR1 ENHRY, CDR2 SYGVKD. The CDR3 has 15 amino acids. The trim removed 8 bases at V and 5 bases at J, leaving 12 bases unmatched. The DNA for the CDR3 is TGTGCCATCCGAGGCGGACAGGGGAGTTTTGAGACCCAGTACTTC. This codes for CAIRGGQGSFETQYF.

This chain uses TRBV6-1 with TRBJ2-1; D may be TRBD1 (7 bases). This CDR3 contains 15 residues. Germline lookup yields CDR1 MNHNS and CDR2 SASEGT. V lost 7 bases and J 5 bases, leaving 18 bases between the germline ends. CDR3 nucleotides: TGTGCCAGCACTCTCCGACAGGGAGGAAACAATGAGCAGTTCTTC. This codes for CASTLRQGGNNEQFF.

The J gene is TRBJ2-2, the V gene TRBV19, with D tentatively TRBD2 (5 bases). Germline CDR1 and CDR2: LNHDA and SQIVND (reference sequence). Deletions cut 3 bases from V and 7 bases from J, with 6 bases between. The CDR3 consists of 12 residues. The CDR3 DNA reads TGTGCCAGTAGTATGGACTTCGGGGAGCTGTTTTTT. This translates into CASSMDFGELFF.

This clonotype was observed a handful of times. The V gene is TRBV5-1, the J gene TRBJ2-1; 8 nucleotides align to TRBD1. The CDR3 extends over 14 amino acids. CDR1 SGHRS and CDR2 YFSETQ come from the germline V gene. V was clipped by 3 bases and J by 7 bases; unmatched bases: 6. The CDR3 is CASSWTGPGNEQFF. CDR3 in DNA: TGCGCCAGCAGCTGGACAGGGCCGGGGAATGAGCAGTTCTTC.